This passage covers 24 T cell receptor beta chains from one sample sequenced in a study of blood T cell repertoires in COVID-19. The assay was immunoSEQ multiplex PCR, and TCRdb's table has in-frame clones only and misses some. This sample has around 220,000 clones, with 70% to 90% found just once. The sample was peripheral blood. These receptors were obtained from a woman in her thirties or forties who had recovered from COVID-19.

The CDR3 DNA follows: TGTGCCAGCAGCACATGGACAGGGGGCAACACCGGGGAGCTGTTTTTT. Protein: CASSTWTGGNTGELFF. The chain uses TRBV7-6 and TRBJ2-2, with 11 bases aligning to TRBD1. With 5 bases clipped from V and 2 bases from J, the junction kept 4 bases outside the gene matches. This CDR3 is built from 16 residues. Per the germline V gene, CDR1 is SGHVS and CDR2 is FNYEAQ.

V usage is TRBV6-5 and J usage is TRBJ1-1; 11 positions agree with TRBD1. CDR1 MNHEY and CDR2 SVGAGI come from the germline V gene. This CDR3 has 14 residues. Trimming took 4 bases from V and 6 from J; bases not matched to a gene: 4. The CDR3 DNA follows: TGTGCCAGCAGTTCCCCGGGACAGGGGGCTGAAGCTTTCTTT. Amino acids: CASSSPGQGAEAFF.

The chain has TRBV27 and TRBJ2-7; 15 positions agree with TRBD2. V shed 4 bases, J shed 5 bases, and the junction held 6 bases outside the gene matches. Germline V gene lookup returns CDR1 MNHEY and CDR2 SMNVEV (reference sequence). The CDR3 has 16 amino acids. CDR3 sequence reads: CASSSPGTSGGHEQYF. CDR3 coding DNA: TGTGCCAGCAGTTCCCCCGGGACTAGCGGGGGGCACGAGCAGTACTTC.

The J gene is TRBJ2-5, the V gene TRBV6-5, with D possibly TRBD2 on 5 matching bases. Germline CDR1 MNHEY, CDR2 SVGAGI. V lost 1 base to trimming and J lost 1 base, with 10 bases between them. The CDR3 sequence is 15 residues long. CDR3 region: CASSYLAGSQETQYF. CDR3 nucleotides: TGTGCCAGCAGTTACTTGGCGGGCTCCCAAGAGACCCAGTACTTC.

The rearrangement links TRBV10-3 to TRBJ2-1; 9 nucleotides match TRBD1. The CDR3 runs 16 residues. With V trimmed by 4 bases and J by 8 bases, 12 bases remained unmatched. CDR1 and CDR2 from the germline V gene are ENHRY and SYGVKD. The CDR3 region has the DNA TGTGCCATCAGTGCAAATCCGGGACAGGGAAGTGATGAGCAGTTCTTC. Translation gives CAISANPGQGSDEQFF.

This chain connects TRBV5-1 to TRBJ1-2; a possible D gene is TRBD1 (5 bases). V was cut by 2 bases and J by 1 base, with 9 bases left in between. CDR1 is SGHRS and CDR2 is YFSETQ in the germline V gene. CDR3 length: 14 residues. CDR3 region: CASSLDRVNYGYTF. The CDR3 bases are TGCGCCAGCAGCTTAGACAGAGTTAACTATGGCTACACCTTC.

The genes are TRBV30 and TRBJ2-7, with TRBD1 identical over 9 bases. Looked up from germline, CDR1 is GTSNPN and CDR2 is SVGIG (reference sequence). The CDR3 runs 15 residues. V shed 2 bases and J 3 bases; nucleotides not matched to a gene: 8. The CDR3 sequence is CAWSHRTGVGYEQYF. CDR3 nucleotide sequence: TGTGCCTGGAGTCACCGGACAGGGGTAGGCTACGAGCAGTACTTC.

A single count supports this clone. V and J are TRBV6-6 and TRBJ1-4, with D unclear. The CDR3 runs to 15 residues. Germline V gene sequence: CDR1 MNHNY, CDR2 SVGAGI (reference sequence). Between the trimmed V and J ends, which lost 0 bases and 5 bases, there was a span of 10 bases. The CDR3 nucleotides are TGTGCCAGCAGTTACTCCCGGGATGGGAATGAAAAACTGTTTTTT. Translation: CASSYSRDGNEKLFF.

CDR3 protein: CASSEGDRVRTDTQYF. In DNA, the CDR3 is TGTGCCAGCAGTGAGGGGGACAGGGTCCGGACAGATACGCAGTATTTT. The chain combines TRBV6-1 with TRBJ2-3; 9 bases line up with TRBD1. The CDR3 has 16 amino acids. Germline assignment: CDR1 MNHNS and CDR2 SASEGT. The V segment lost 3 bases and the J segment 3 bases; nucleotides outside the gene matches: 7.

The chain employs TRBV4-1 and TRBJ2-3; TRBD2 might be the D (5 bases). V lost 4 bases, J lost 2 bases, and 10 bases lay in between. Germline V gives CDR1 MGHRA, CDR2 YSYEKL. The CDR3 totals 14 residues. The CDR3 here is CASSRVAITDTQYF. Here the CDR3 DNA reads TGCGCCAGCAGCCGGGTAGCGATCACAGATACGCAGTATTTT.

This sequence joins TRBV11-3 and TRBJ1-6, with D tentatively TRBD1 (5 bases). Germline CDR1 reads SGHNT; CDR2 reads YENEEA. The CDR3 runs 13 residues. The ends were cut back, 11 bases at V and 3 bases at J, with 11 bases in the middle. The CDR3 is CARGGVYNSPLHF. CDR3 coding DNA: TGTGCCCGGGGGGGGGTCTATAATTCACCCCTCCACTTT.

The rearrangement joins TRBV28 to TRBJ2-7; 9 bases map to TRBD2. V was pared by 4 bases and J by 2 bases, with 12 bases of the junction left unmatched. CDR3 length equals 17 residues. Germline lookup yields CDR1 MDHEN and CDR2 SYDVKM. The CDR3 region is CASSSPQASGDPYEQYF. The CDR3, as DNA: TGTGCCAGCAGTTCCCCCCAGGCTAGCGGGGACCCCTACGAGCAGTACTTC.

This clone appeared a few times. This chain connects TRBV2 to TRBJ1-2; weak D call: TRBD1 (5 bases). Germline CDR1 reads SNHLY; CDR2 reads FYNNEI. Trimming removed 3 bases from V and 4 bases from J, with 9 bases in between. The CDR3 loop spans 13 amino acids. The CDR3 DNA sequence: TGTGCCAGCAGTGATCAAGGGGTCTATGGCTACACCTTC. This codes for CASSDQGVYGYTF.

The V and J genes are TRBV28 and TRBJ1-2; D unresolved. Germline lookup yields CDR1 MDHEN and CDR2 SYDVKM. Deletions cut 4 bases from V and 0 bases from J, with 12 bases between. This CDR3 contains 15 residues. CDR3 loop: CASSSEPGANYGYTF. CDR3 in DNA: TGTGCCAGCAGTTCCGAACCGGGAGCTAACTATGGCTACACCTTC.

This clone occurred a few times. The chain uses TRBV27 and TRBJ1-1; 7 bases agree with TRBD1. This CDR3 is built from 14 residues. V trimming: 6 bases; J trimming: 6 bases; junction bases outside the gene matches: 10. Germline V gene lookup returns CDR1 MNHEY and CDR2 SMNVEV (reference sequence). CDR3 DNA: TGTGCCAGCAGCCGACAGGGTAACATCGCTGAAGCTTTCTTT. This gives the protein CASSRQGNIAEAFF.

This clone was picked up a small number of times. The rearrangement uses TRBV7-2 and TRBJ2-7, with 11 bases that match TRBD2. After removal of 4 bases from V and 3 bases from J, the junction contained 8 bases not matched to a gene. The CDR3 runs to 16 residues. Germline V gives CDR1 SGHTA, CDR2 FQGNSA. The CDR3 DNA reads TGTGCCAGCAGCTCGACGGGACTAGCGGCCCTCTACGAGCAGTACTTC. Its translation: CASSSTGLAALYEQYF.

In nucleotides, the CDR3 is TGTGCCACCAGCAGAGATCTTCTAGCGGGAACGACTACGCAGTATTTT. The encoded protein is CATSRDLLAGTTTQYF. The V gene is TRBV15, the J gene TRBJ2-3, with 9 bases fitting TRBD2. V shed 0 bases and J 8 bases; nucleotides not matched to a gene: 9. The germline gives CDR1 LNHNV, CDR2 YYDKDF (reference sequence). This CDR3 is 16 amino acids long.

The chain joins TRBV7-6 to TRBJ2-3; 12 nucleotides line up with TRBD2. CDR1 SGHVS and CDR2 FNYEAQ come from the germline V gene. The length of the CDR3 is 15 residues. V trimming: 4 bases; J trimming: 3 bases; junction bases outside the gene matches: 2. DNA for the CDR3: TGTGCCAGCAGCTACGGGACTAGCGGGACAGATACGCAGTATTTT. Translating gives CASSYGTSGTDTQYF.

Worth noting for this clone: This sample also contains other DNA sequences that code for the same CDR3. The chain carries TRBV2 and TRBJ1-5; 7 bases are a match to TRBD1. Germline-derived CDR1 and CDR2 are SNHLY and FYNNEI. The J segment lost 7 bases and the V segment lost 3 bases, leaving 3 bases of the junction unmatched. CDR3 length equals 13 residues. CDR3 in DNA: TGTGCCAGCAGTGACCAGGGGGGACAGCCCCAGCATTTT. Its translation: CASSDQGGQPQHF.

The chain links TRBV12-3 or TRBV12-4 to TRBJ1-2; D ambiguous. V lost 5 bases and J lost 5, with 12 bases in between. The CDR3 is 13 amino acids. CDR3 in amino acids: CASSRGSGYGYTF. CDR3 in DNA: TGTGCCAGCAGTCGAGGGAGTGGTTATGGCTACACCTTC.

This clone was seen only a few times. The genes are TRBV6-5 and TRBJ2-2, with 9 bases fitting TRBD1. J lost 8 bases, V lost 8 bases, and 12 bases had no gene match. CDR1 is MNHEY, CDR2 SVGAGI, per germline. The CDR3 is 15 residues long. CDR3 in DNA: TGTGCCAGCTCCGGGACAGGGAAAGGGTCTGGGGAGCTGTTTTTT. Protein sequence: CASSGTGKGSGELFF.

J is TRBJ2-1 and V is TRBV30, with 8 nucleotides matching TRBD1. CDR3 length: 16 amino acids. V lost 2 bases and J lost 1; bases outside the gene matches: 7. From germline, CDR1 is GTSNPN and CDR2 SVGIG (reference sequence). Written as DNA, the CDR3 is TGTGCCTGGAGTTTCCCCAGGGGGCGATCCTACAATGAGCAGTTCTTC. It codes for CAWSFPRGRSYNEQFF.

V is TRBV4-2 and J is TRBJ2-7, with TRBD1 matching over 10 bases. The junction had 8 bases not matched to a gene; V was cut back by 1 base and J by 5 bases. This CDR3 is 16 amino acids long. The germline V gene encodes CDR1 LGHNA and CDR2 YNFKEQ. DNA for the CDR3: TGTGCCAGCAGCCAAGGGGAGGGACAGGGGAACCACGAGCAGTACTTC. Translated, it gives CASSQGEGQGNHEQYF.

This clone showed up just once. CDR3 in DNA: TGTGCCAGCAGCCCGTGGGGACAGTTACCCTCCGAGCAGTACTTC. Translated: CASSPWGQLPSEQYF. This chain connects TRBV7-8 to TRBJ2-7; TRBD1 matches 7 bases. This CDR3 contains 15 residues. Per the germline V gene, CDR1 is SGHVS and CDR2 is FQNEAQ. Trimming at V came to 5 bases and at J to 6 bases, leaving 13 bases not matched to a gene.